What follows are 20 T cell receptor beta chains derived from one specimen sequenced in a study of identifying expanded T cells in peripheral blood. Clones were sequenced by immunoSEQ multiplex PCR, and TCRdb holds only the in-frame ones, with some missing. The profile shows tens of thousands of clones, around 83% of them singletons. The sequenced material came from blood. Every receptor here comes from a person between 18 and 75 years old in good health.

This chain uses TRBV7-9 with TRBJ1-4, with D tentatively TRBD1 (5 bases). Trimming pared 1 base from V and 0 bases from J, leaving 6 bases between. The germline V gene encodes CDR1 SEHNR and CDR2 FQNEAQ (reference sequence). The CDR3 contains 15 residues. The CDR3 loop reads CASSLGGTTNEKLFF. DNA for the CDR3: TGTGCCAGCAGCTTAGGGGGGACAACTAATGAAAAACTGTTTTTT.

CDR3 amino acids: CASSEYGDNEQFF. In DNA, the CDR3 is TGTGCCAGCAGTGAATACGGGGACAATGAGCAGTTCTTC. The rearrangement uses TRBV25-1 and TRBJ2-1, with D tentatively TRBD2 (5 bases). Trimming left V 0 bases short and J 5 bases short, with 5 bases between. The CDR3 covers 13 residues. Germline loops: CDR1 MGHDK, CDR2 SYGVNS.

This clone was recorded a few times. The chain joins TRBV5-1 to TRBJ2-2; 7 bases match TRBD1. Germline loops: CDR1 SGHRS, CDR2 YFSETQ. This CDR3 spans 16 amino acids. V trimming: 4 bases; J trimming: 1 base; junction bases outside the gene matches: 7. The CDR3 is CASSVRQGQNTGELFF. CDR3 in DNA: TGCGCCAGCAGCGTCCGACAGGGCCAGAACACCGGGGAGCTGTTTTTT.

V and J are TRBV5-4 and TRBJ2-2; 10 nucleotides align to TRBD2. The CDR3 sequence is 17 residues long. J lost 0 bases, V lost 4 bases, and 6 bases had no gene match. Germline V gene lookup returns CDR1 SGHNT and CDR2 YYREEE (reference sequence). CDR3 amino acids: CASSRAGLAPNTGELFF. The CDR3 DNA is TGTGCCAGCAGCCGAGCGGGACTAGCGCCGAACACCGGGGAGCTGTTTTTT.

The chain is built from TRBV9 and TRBJ1-4; 7 bases fit TRBD1. Germline loops: CDR1 SGDLS, CDR2 YYNGEE. The ends lost 3 bases at V and 8 bases at J; junction bases unmatched: 7. This CDR3 comprises 14 residues. The CDR3 loop is CASSADRANEKLFF. CDR3 DNA sequence: TGTGCCAGCAGCGCCGACAGGGCGAACGAAAAACTGTTTTTT.

The gene calls are TRBV6-1 and TRBJ2-7; D may be TRBD1 (5 bases). Germline-derived CDR1 and CDR2 are MNHNS and SASEGT. The ends were cut back, 4 bases at V and 3 bases at J, with 10 bases in the middle. There are 13 residues in the CDR3. The CDR3 is CASSAGQFYEQYF. The DNA for the CDR3 is TGTGCCAGCAGTGCAGGGCAGTTCTACGAGCAGTACTTC.

The chain joins TRBV11-2 to TRBJ2-3, with unresolved D. Trimming took 2 bases from V and 6 from J, leaving 12 bases between them. Per the germline V gene, CDR1 is SGHAT and CDR2 is FQNNGV. The CDR3 contains 14 residues. CDR3 protein: CASSLNAFGDTQYF. The CDR3 nucleotides read TGTGCCAGCAGCTTAAATGCATTCGGGGATACGCAGTATTTT.

The rearrangement joins TRBV16 to TRBJ1-5, with D uncertain. The CDR3 has 13 amino acids. V was cut by 5 bases and J by 7 bases, with 12 bases left in between. Germline V gene data show CDR1 as KGHSY and CDR2 as FQNENV. DNA for the CDR3: TGTGCCAGCAGCAAGGGTACGGACCAGCCCCAGCATTTT. Translated, it gives CASSKGTDQPQHF. The full variable domain, completed using reference TRBV16 and TRBJ1-5, is GEEVAQTPKHLVRGEGQKAKLYCAPIKGHSYVFWYQQVLKNEFKFLISFQNENVFDETGMPKERFSAKCLPNSPCSLEIQATKLEDSAVYFCASSKGTDQPQHFGDGTRLSIL.

The V call is TRBV6-5, the J call TRBJ2-7; D call uncertain. Trimming removed 2 bases at V and 4 bases at J, with 3 bases between. The germline V gene encodes CDR1 MNHEY and CDR2 SVGAGI. This CDR3 is 11 amino acids long. The CDR3 sequence is CASSYLYEQYF. The DNA for the CDR3 is TGTGCCAGCAGTTACCTTTACGAGCAGTACTTC.

The CDR3 DNA reads TGTGCCAGCCTATCAGGGACGGACTATGGCTACACCTTC. As protein: CASLSGTDYGYTF. The gene calls are TRBV28 and TRBJ1-2; D might be TRBD1 (5 bases). Per the germline V gene, CDR1 is MDHEN and CDR2 is SYDVKM. V was trimmed by 8 bases and J by 3 bases, leaving 13 bases between them. CDR3 length: 13 amino acids.

This clone is classed as medium-sized (0.01 to 0.1%). The sample holds other DNA sequences that translate to the same CDR3. V is TRBV5-1 and J is TRBJ2-2; D is perhaps TRBD2 (5 bases). Germline V CDR1 and CDR2: SGHRS, YFSETQ. The CDR3 is 16 residues long. The germline V and J ends were trimmed by 0 bases and 4 bases, with 13 bases remaining between them. CDR3 sequence (DNA): TGCGCCAGCAGCTTGGCGCCGGGATCGGGCACCGGGGAGCTGTTTTTT. It encodes CASSLAPGSGTGELFF.

The V and J genes are TRBV29-1 and TRBJ2-1; 10 bases align to TRBD1. V lost 6 bases to trimming and J lost 4 bases; unmatched junction nucleotides: 6. The CDR3 extends over 14 amino acids. Germline CDR1 reads SQVTM; CDR2 reads ANQGSEA. The CDR3 spells CSVRQGAFYNEQFF. CDR3 nucleotide sequence: TGCAGCGTCAGACAGGGGGCTTTTTACAATGAGCAGTTCTTC.

The chain joins TRBV11-3 to TRBJ2-5; 7 positions agree with TRBD2. Trimming removed 5 bases from V and 8 bases from J; junction bases left unmatched: 5. CDR1 and CDR2 (germline): SGHNT, YENEEA. CDR3 size: 12 residues. The CDR3 spells CASSLGEGTQYF. The CDR3, as DNA: TGTGCCAGCAGCCTAGGGGAGGGAACCCAGTACTTC.

A single count supports this clone. This chain uses TRBV25-1 with TRBJ2-3; TRBD2 matches 8 bases. CDR1 is MGHDK and CDR2 is SYGVNS in the germline V gene. V trimming: 1 base; J trimming: 1 base; junction bases outside the gene matches: 4. CDR3 length equals 16 residues. Here the CDR3 reads CASSELGTRGTDTQYF. The CDR3 bases are TGTGCCAGCAGTGAATTGGGGACTAGGGGCACAGATACGCAGTATTTT.

The CDR3 region is CASRPDSYGYTF. CDR3 sequence (DNA): TGTGCCAGCAGGCCGGACAGCTATGGCTACACCTTC. The J gene is TRBJ1-2, the V gene TRBV28; perhaps TRBD1 as D (6 bases). This CDR3 region has 12 residues. Looked up from germline, CDR1 is MDHEN and CDR2 is SYDVKM. V was pared by 6 bases and J by 4 bases, with 9 bases between.

J is TRBJ1-1 and V is TRBV27; 7 bases fit TRBD1. This CDR3 has 19 residues. The germline gives CDR1 MNHEY, CDR2 SMNVEV (reference sequence). With V trimmed by 9 bases and J by 7 bases, 29 bases remained unmatched. The CDR3 loop is CARRRQPGVNRGPGIEAFF. The DNA for the CDR3 is TGTGCCAGAAGGCGGCAGCCAGGGGTCAACAGGGGACCTGGGATTGAAGCTTTCTTT.

The sample holds one count of this clone. The chain links TRBV9 to TRBJ1-2; no firm D call. The V and J ends lost 3 bases and 1 base respectively, with 13 bases between them. CDR3 length: 15 residues. Germline CDR1 and CDR2: SGDLS and YYNGEE. The CDR3 nucleotides are TGTGCCAGCAGCGCCCGAGGAGAATTTAACTATGGCTACACCTTC. This codes for CASSARGEFNYGYTF.

Only a few counts were recorded for this clone. The J gene is TRBJ1-2, the V gene TRBV28; D is unclear. Germline V gene lookup returns CDR1 MDHEN and CDR2 SYDVKM. The CDR3 runs to 12 residues. Trimming took off 5 bases at V and 5 bases at J, with 9 bases between the two ends. CDR3 sequence: CASSTALYGYTF. As DNA, the CDR3 is TGTGCCAGCAGTACCGCCTTGTATGGCTACACCTTC.

J is TRBJ2-1 and V is TRBV7-9; D may match TRBD1 or TRBD2 (6 bases each). The length of the CDR3 is 12 residues. CDR1 is SEHNR, CDR2 FQNEAQ, per germline (reference sequence). The V and J ends lost 5 bases and 5 bases respectively, with 7 bases between them. The CDR3: CASSRGDNEQFF. CDR3 DNA: TGTGCCAGCAGCAGGGGGGACAATGAGCAGTTCTTC.

The chain has TRBV7-2 and TRBJ2-7; 8 bases are a match to TRBD1. Trimming removed 1 base from V and 2 bases from J; junction bases left unmatched: 7. The CDR3 is 16 residues long. Looked up from germline, CDR1 is SGHTA and CDR2 is FQGNSA. This CDR3 reads CASSLGSGQGTYEQYF. CDR3 nucleotides: TGTGCCAGCAGCTTAGGTTCCGGACAGGGAACCTACGAGCAGTACTTC.